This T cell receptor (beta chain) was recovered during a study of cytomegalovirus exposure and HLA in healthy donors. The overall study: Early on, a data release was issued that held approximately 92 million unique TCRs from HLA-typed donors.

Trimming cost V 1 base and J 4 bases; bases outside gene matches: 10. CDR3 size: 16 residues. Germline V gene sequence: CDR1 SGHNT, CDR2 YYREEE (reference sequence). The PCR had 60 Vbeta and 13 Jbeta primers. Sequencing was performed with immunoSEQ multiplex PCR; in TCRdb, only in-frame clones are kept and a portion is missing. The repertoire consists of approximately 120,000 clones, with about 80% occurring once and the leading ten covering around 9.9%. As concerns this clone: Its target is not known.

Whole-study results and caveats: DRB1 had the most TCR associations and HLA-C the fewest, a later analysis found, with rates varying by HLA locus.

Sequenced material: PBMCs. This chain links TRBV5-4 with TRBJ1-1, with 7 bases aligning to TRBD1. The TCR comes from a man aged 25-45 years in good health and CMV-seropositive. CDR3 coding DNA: TGTGCCAGCAGCTTGTGGCCCAGGGGGTCGGGCACTGAAGCTTTCTTT. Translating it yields CASSLWPRGSGTEAFF.